This entry concerns a single T cell receptor (beta chain). Trimming pared 6 bases from V and 4 bases from J, leaving 8 bases between. Germline V gene data show CDR1 as SGHTA and CDR2 as FQGNSA. This CDR3 region has 12 residues. Some clones are missing from TCRdb's copy, which holds only in-frame ones; the method was immunoSEQ multiplex PCR. The sample gives 25,000 to 35,000 clones, roughly nine tenths of which show up once; roughly a fifth is in the top ten. The data derive from a study of chemoradiotherapy in HPV16-positive cancers. The V call is TRBV7-2, the J call TRBJ2-3; the D is unclear. The sample here was blood, taken from a patient who underwent chemoradiotherapy. The origin of this receptor is a human donor with HPV-associated anogenital cancer. The CDR3 here is CASRAPPDTQYF. Here the CDR3 DNA reads TGTGCCAGCAGGGCACCCCCAGATACGCAGTATTTT.